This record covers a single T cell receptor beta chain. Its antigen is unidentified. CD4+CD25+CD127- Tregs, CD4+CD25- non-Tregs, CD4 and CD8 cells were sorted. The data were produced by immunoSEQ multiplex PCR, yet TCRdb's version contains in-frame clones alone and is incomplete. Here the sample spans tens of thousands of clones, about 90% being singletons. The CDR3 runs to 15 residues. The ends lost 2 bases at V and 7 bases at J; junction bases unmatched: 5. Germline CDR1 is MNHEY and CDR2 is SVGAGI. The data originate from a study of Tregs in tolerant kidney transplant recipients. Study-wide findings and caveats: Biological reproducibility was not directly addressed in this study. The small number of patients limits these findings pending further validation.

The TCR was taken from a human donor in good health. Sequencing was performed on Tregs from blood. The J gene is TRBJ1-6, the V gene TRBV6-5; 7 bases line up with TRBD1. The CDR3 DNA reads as TGTGCCAGCAGTTACGACAGGGACAGAAATTCACCCCTCCACTTT. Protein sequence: CASSYDRDRNSPLHF.